These T cell receptor beta chains were read from a single sample in a study of T-cell reconstitution after alpha-beta-depleted transplantation in children. MiXCR was run by TCRdb on the PCR reads, yielding one entry per CDR3 protein. The data hold about 610,000 distinct CDR3 sequences, with over 9.5% observed a single time. Here the sequenced sample was PBMCs from the stem cell graft donor, taken from the stem cell graft. These receptor sequences come from a human donor who donated a stem cell graft to a child with acute myeloid leukemia. The CDR3 runs from the conserved cysteine through the conserved F or W. The D gene is left open where the match is weak. Not all rows give a size; the values are once, few, many and, for expanded clones, a class.

cdr3_length	clone_size	v_call	d_call	j_call	cdr3_nt	cdr3_aa
11	NA	TRBV29-1	NA	TRBJ2-7	TGCAGCGTCGTCCGGGACATCGAGCAGTACTTC	CSVVRDIEQYF
15	few	TRBV29-1	TRBD2	TRBJ2-3	TGCAGCGTCAAAATAGCGGGAGTTAATGCAGATACGCAGTATTTT	CSVKIAGVNADTQYF
16	many	TRBV20-1	TRBD2	TRBJ2-2	TGCAGTGCTAGAGAACCTAGCGGGAGAGTCACCGGGGAGCTGTTTTTT	CSAREPSGRVTGELFF
15	many	TRBV20-1	NA	TRBJ1-1	TGCAGTGCTAGAGGGACCGGGACAATGAACACTGAAGCTTTCTTT	CSARGTGTMNTEAFF
15	few	TRBV7-3	TRBD2	TRBJ2-7	TGTGCCAGCAGCCTCACTAGCGGGAGCTCCCACGAGCAGTACTTC	CASSLTSGSSHEQYF
16	many	TRBV7-2	TRBD2	TRBJ2-2	TGTGCCAGCAGCTTAGAATTAGCGGGAGTGGGCGGGGAGCTGTTTTTT	CASSLELAGVGGELFF
14	few	TRBV5-1	TRBD2	TRBJ2-1	TGCGCCAGCAGCTTGGACGGGAGGGGCCATGAGCAGTTCTTC	CASSLDGRGHEQFF
10	NA	TRBV6-6	NA	TRBJ1-1	TGTGCCAGCAGTTTTAACGAAGCTTTCTTT	CASSFNEAFF
14	few	TRBV29-1	NA	TRBJ1-4	TGCAGCGTTGAAACGGGACGGGGGAATGAAAAACTGTTTTTT	CSVETGRGNEKLFF
14	many	TRBV2	TRBD1	TRBJ2-7	TGTGCCAGCAGTGTCCAGGGGGCGGGCGACGAGCAGTACTTC	CASSVQGAGDEQYF
15	few	TRBV9	TRBD2	TRBJ2-1	TGTGCCAGCAGCCCCCGACTAGCGGGAGGGATTGAGCAGTTCTTC	CASSPRLAGGIEQFF
15	NA	TRBV7-2	NA	TRBJ2-3	TGTGCCAGCAGCTTACGGATTCCTGGCACAGATACGCAGTATTTT	CASSLRIPGTDTQYF